The clone carrying this T cell receptor beta chain occurred once. The CDR3 has 13 residues. Trimming took 8 bases from V and 0 from J, leaving 8 bases between them. Generated by immunoSEQ multiplex PCR, the TCRdb table keeps only in-frame clones and is missing some. The profile covers about 120,000 clones, with roughly nine tenths appearing a single time and about 1.9% taken by the ten largest. The sample comes from a study of blood T cell repertoires in COVID-19. Study as a whole: Spain, Italy and the United States supplied samples that represented acute and convalescent COVID-19.

Sequencing was performed on peripheral blood. The J gene is TRBJ1-3, the V gene TRBV12-3 or TRBV12-4, with D hard to call. The clonotype was recovered from a human donor with active COVID-19. The donor label of this sample is uncertain. The CDR3: CASQSVSGNTIYF. The CDR3, as DNA: TGTGCCAGCCAATCAGTCTCTGGAAACACCATATATTTT.